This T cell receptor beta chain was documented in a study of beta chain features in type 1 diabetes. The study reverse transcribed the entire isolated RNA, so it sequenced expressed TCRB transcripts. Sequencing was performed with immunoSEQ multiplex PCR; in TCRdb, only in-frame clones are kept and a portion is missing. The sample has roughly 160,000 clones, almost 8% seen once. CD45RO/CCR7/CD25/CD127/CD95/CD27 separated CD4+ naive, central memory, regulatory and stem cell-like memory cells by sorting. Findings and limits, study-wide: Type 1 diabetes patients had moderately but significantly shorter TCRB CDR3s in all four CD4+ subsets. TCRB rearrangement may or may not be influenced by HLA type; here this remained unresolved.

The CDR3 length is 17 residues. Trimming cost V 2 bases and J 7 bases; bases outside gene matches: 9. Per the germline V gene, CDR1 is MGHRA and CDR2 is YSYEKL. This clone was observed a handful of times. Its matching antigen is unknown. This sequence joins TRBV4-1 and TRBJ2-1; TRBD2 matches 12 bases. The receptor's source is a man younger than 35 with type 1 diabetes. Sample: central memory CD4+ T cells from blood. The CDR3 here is CASSQPSGRGTGNEQFF. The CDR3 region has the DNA TGCGCCAGCAGCCAACCTAGCGGGAGGGGAACGGGAAATGAGCAGTTCTTC.